These 28 T cell receptor beta chains were sequenced from one sample in a study of blood T cells in healthy people across ages. Alongside a J-beta primer mix, a sample-barcoded 5' primer served in a second PCR lasting about 6 to 11 cycles. TCRdb re-derived calls from the 5' RACE reads in MiXCR, one entry per CDR3 protein. The table has more than 500,000 distinct CDR3 sequences, about 27% seen once. Another study also made use of these data, one on T cells of mothers and their children.

Sequencing used blood. Receptor source: a boy aged 2-9 years in good health.

The chain carries TRBV13 and TRBJ2-2; TRBD2 matches at 9 bases. V shed 3 bases and J 4 bases; nucleotides not matched to a gene: 3. The CDR3 totals 15 residues. The germline gives CDR1 PRHDT, CDR2 FYEKMQ (reference sequence). The CDR3 spells CASSFGTSTTGELFF. Here the CDR3 DNA reads TGTGCCAGCAGCTTTGGGACTAGCACCACCGGGGAGCTGTTTTTT.

This clonotype came up once. This chain connects TRBV12-3 or TRBV12-4 to TRBJ2-3; TRBD2 matches at 15 bases. The CDR3 is made up of 15 amino acids. After removal of 6 bases from V and 7 bases from J, the junction contained 5 bases not matched to a gene. This CDR3 reads CASSGTSGGLNTQYF. In DNA form, the CDR3 reads TGTGCCAGCAGCGGGACTAGCGGGGGGCTTAATACGCAGTATTTT.

In this sample, this clonotype turned up a few times. The chain carries TRBV27 and TRBJ1-2; D unresolved. This CDR3 is built from 13 residues. With 5 bases removed from V and 8 bases from J, the gap between germline ends came to 15 bases. Germline CDR1 MNHEY, CDR2 SMNVEV (reference sequence). The CDR3 protein is CASSTIPLRGYTF. The CDR3 DNA sequence: TGTGCCAGCAGTACAATCCCGCTGAGGGGCTACACCTTC.

The sample holds a few counts of this clonotype. Compared with germline, one end of the junction differs, possibly owing to a read error. This chain joins TRBV20-1 and TRBJ2-5; TRBD1 matches 9 bases. Germline-derived CDR1 and CDR2 are DFQATT and SNEGSKA (reference sequence). The CDR3 is 12 amino acids. In DNA form, the CDR3 reads TGCAGTGCTAGGGGTGAAAAGACAGGGGGATCCTTC. It codes for CSARGEKTGGSF.

The chain couples TRBV5-6 to TRBJ2-4; perhaps TRBD2 as D (5 bases). Trimming removed 1 base from V and 7 bases from J, with 18 bases in between. The CDR3 is made up of 16 amino acids. In germline, CDR1 is SGHDT, CDR2 YYEEEE. The CDR3 nucleotides read TGTGCCAGCAGCTTGAAAGGGCATCTAGCTGGGAACATTCAGTACTTC. It translates to CASSLKGHLAGNIQYF.

The chain combines TRBV10-3 with TRBJ1-6; TRBD1 matches at 10 bases. V shed 11 bases, J shed 8 bases, and the junction held 18 bases outside the gene matches. The V gene's germline CDR1 is ENHRY and CDR2 SYGVKD. This CDR3 is built from 17 residues. DNA for the CDR3: TGTGCCTCAACGCCCACGCCCAGACAGGGGGCCCATTCACCCCTCCACTTT. This codes for CASTPTPRQGAHSPLHF.

This chain uses TRBV21-1 with TRBJ2-5; the table's D call TRBD1 went unverified against the DNA. TRBV21-1 is a pseudogene segment. The CDR3 loop spans 13 amino acids. For the CDR3, the DNA is TGTGCCCGCGAGGGGGGCGGGGAAGAGACCCAGTACTTC. Protein: CAREGGGEETQYF.

The rearrangement uses TRBV10-2 and TRBJ1-2; D not resolved. The CDR3 loop spans 16 amino acids. V shed 6 bases and J shed 8 bases, with 25 bases lying between them. CDR1 WSHSY and CDR2 SAAADI come from the germline V gene. In nucleotides, the CDR3 is TGCGCCAGCAGCCGCCCCCAGACAATCGGACCCCTGGGCTACACCTTC. As protein: CASSRPQTIGPLGYTF.

The chain has TRBV7-2 and TRBJ2-3, with 9 bases that match TRBD2. The CDR3 consists of 15 residues. After removal of 3 bases from V and 3 bases from J, the junction contained 4 bases not matched to a gene. Germline assignment: CDR1 SGHTA and CDR2 FQGNSA. The CDR3 reads CASSLAAGGTDTQYF. The CDR3 DNA reads as TGTGCCAGCAGCTTGGCCGCGGGAGGGACAGATACGCAGTATTTT.

This chain uses TRBV4-3 with TRBJ2-1; D gene ambiguous. The V gene's germline CDR1 is LGHNA and CDR2 YSLEER. This CDR3 is 19 amino acids long. V dropped 0 bases and J dropped 0 bases, with 18 bases sitting between them. The CDR3, as DNA: TGCGCCAGCAGCCAAGAAGGAAACGGCATTATAAACTCCTACAATGAGCAGTTCTTC. Protein sequence: CASSQEGNGIINSYNEQFF.

V gene TRBV12-3 or TRBV12-4 combines with J gene TRBJ1-6; no reliable D call. The CDR3 runs to 16 residues. V lost 2 bases and J lost 0, with 8 bases in between. In nucleotides, the CDR3 is TGTGCCAGCAGTTTATCCGTGAGCTCCTATAATTCACCCCTCCACTTT. Its protein product is CASSLSVSSYNSPLHF.

This sequence joins TRBV9 and TRBJ2-5; tentatively, D is TRBD1 (6 bases). This CDR3 is built from 15 residues. Germline lookup yields CDR1 SGDLS and CDR2 YYNGEE. V was pared by 0 bases and J by 1 base, with 10 bases between. The CDR3 bases are TGTGCCAGCAGCGTAGAATGGACAGCCCAAGAGACCCAGTACTTC. This codes for CASSVEWTAQETQYF.

This clonotype was found a few times. V is TRBV27 and J is TRBJ2-5; 8 bases align to TRBD1. The CDR3 spans 16 residues. CDR1 MNHEY and CDR2 SMNVEV come from the germline V gene (reference sequence). The ends lost 4 bases at V and 4 bases at J; junction bases unmatched: 11. The chain's CDR3 is CASSYNQGAVGETQYF. CDR3 coding DNA: TGTGCCAGCAGTTACAACCAGGGGGCGGTTGGAGAGACCCAGTACTTC.

The chain uses TRBV30 and TRBJ1-2; D unclear. The CDR3 spans 12 residues. The germline V gene encodes CDR1 GTSNPN and CDR2 SVGIG (reference sequence). V was cut by 7 bases and J by 3 bases, with 12 bases left in between. CDR3 amino acids: CALNNGDYGYTF. The CDR3 DNA is TGTGCCTTGAACAATGGGGACTATGGCTACACCTTC.

This clonotype has more than one count but fewer than ten. The rearrangement joins TRBV20-1 to TRBJ2-3; 8 bases fit TRBD1. CDR3 size: 17 residues. Germline V lookup: CDR1 DFQATT, CDR2 SNEGSKA (reference sequence). Unmatched junction bases numbered 16, after V lost 5 bases and J lost 3 bases. This chain's CDR3 is CSAHWGTTGELTDTQYF. The DNA for the CDR3 is TGCAGTGCTCATTGGGGGACGACAGGGGAATTGACAGATACGCAGTATTTT.

The chain employs TRBV6-5 and TRBJ2-3; no definite D call. The V end lost 4 bases, the J end lost 3 bases, and 5 bases lay between the germline ends. The CDR3 is 12 residues long. Germline V lookup: CDR1 MNHEY, CDR2 SVGAGI. DNA for the CDR3: TGTGCCAGCAGTTCAAAAACAGATACGCAGTATTTT. Its translation: CASSSKTDTQYF.

Details on this clonotype: The junction and the germline gene differ at one end; a read error may be behind it. CDR3 loop: CTSSFSRGGEGYTF. The CDR3, as DNA: TGTACCAGCAGTTTTAGCCGAGGGGGCGAGGGCTACACCTTC. The chain recombines TRBV27 with TRBJ1-2, with 7 bases aligning to TRBD1. Germline V lookup: CDR1 MNHEY, CDR2 SMNVEV (reference sequence). The CDR3 spans 14 residues.

Notes on this clonotype: This CDR3 fails to terminate in the conserved phenylalanine or tryptophan, so it likely reflects a read error. The rearrangement links TRBV9 to TRBJ2-1; D assignment may be TRBD1 or TRBD2 (5 bases each). The tail of the sequence fits TRBJ2-7 better, so the J call may be wrong. The CDR3 has 14 residues. Per the germline V gene, CDR1 is SGDLS and CDR2 is YYNGEE. Here the CDR3 reads CASSVNSGAGEQYS. The DNA of the CDR3 is TGTGCCAGCAGCGTTAACAGTGGGGCGGGCGAGCAGTACTCC.

This clonotype was detected a few times. This chain links TRBV10-2 with TRBJ2-1, with TRBD1 identical over 7 bases. V trimming: 7 bases; J trimming: 6 bases; junction bases outside the gene matches: 9. Germline V lookup: CDR1 WSHSY, CDR2 SAAADI. This CDR3 comprises 14 residues. The CDR3 here is CASTASSGGNEQFF. The CDR3 DNA reads TGCGCCAGCACGGCTAGCTCAGGGGGCAATGAGCAGTTCTTC.

This sequence joins TRBV6-6 and TRBJ2-4; TRBD2 matches at 11 bases. Trimming took 6 bases from V and 0 from J; bases not matched to a gene: 13. The CDR3 has 19 residues. CDR1 MNHNY and CDR2 SVGAGI come from the germline V gene (reference sequence). CDR3 region: CASRLAGGFGAEAKNIQYF. The DNA of the CDR3 is TGTGCCAGCAGATTAGCGGGAGGGTTTGGGGCTGAAGCCAAAAACATTCAGTACTTC.

This clonotype was recorded a few times. J is TRBJ2-2 and V is TRBV15, with 12 bases aligning to TRBD1. This CDR3 spans 16 amino acids. Trimming at V came to 7 bases and at J to 6 bases, leaving 9 bases not matched to a gene. The germline CDR1 and CDR2 sequences are LNHNV and YYDKDF (reference sequence). The CDR3 nucleotides read TGTGCCACCACCGCCTGGGACAGGGGGCGATCCGGGGAGCTGTTTTTT. Amino acid sequence: CATTAWDRGRSGELFF. Full variable domain (outside the CDR3, taken from reference TRBV15 and TRBJ2-2): DAMVIQNPRYQVTQFGKPVTLSCSQTLNHNVMYWYQQKSSQAPKLLFHYYDKDFNNEADTPDNFQSRRPNTSFCFLDIRSPGLGDTAMYLCATTAWDRGRSGELFFGEGSRLTVL.

J is TRBJ2-3 and V is TRBV20-1; possibly TRBD2 for D (6 bases). Trimming removed 3 bases from V and 2 bases from J, with 12 bases in between. CDR1 is DFQATT and CDR2 is SNEGSKA in the germline V gene (reference sequence). CDR3 size: 14 residues. The CDR3 reads CSASPGGNTDTQYF. In DNA form, the CDR3 reads TGCAGTGCTAGCCCCGGGGGTAACACAGATACGCAGTATTTT.

This clonotype came up many times. This sequence joins TRBV27 and TRBJ2-5, with TRBD2 as a possible D gene (7 bases). Trimming pared 6 bases from V and 7 bases from J, leaving 15 bases between. The CDR3 runs to 13 residues. Looked up from germline, CDR1 is MNHEY and CDR2 is SMNVEV (reference sequence). CDR3 DNA: TGTGCCAGCAGCGGGGGGACAAGAGGGACCCAGTACTTC. This translates into CASSGGTRGTQYF.

The chain combines TRBV5-1 with TRBJ2-5, with 8 bases fitting TRBD1. This CDR3 has 15 amino acids. Germline V gene lookup returns CDR1 SGHRS and CDR2 YFSETQ. The junction had 11 bases not matched to a gene; V was cut back by 1 base and J by 9 bases. This chain's CDR3 is CASSLSGQAQGAQYF. DNA for the CDR3: TGCGCCAGCAGCTTGTCGGGACAGGCCCAAGGGGCCCAGTACTTC. Combining the CDR3 with reference TRBV5-1 and TRBJ2-5 gives the whole variable domain KAGVTQTPRYLIKTRGQQVTLSCSPISGHRSVSWYQQTPGQGLQFLFEYFSETQRNKGNFPGRFSGRQFSNSRSEMNVSTLELGDSALYLCASSLSGQAQGAQYFGPGTRLLVL.

This clonotype was detected only a few times. Written as DNA, the CDR3 is TGTGCCAGCGCCTCCGGGACTAGCATCTACGAGCAGTACTTC. This gives the protein CASASGTSIYEQYF. The J gene is TRBJ2-7, the V gene TRBV27, with TRBD2 matching 9 bases. The ends lost 8 bases at V and 3 bases at J; junction bases unmatched: 8. This CDR3 comprises 14 residues. Germline CDR1 MNHEY, CDR2 SMNVEV (reference sequence).

The V call is TRBV28, the J call TRBJ2-7; no clear D gene. There are 14 residues in the CDR3. Trimming removed 5 bases from V and 6 bases from J, with 17 bases in between. Germline V CDR1 and CDR2: MDHEN, SYDVKM. In DNA form, the CDR3 reads TGTGCCAGCAGTGGAACTAACGTCCCGACCGAGCAGTACTTC. Amino acid sequence: CASSGTNVPTEQYF.

Only a few counts were recorded for this clonotype. The CDR3 DNA reads as TGTGCCACCAGCAGGGGACAGGCGGGTACCTACGAGCAGTACTTC. It encodes CATSRGQAGTYEQYF. The chain is built from TRBV15 and TRBJ2-7; 8 nucleotides match TRBD1. This CDR3 region has 15 residues. V lost 3 bases to trimming and J lost 2 bases; unmatched junction nucleotides: 6. Germline V gives CDR1 LNHNV, CDR2 YYDKDF (reference sequence).

A few counts support this clonotype. The chain uses TRBV24-1 and TRBJ2-6; D is possibly TRBD1 or TRBD2 (5 bases each). V shed 9 bases and J shed 0 bases, with 14 bases lying between them. The CDR3 totals 16 residues. Germline V lookup: CDR1 KGHDR, CDR2 SFDVKD. Here the CDR3 reads CATLGRDLSGANVLTF. The CDR3, as DNA: TGTGCCACCCTTGGTCGGGACCTCTCTGGGGCCAACGTCCTGACTTTC.